The TCR beta chain under discussion was sequenced for a study of blood T cell repertoires in COVID-19. Study at large: PBMCs, B-cell-depleted T cells, or T cells were the source of the cDNA or gDNA that made up the material.

The data were produced by immunoSEQ multiplex PCR, yet TCRdb's version contains in-frame clones alone and is incomplete. Seen here are fewer than 250,000 clones, approximately 90% observed once, and the top ten hold 0.65% to 0.85%. The germline gives CDR1 SGHNT, CDR2 YYREEE (reference sequence). The CDR3 covers 14 residues. V was pared by 4 bases and J by 4 bases, with 5 bases of the junction left unmatched. This clone was seen only a few times. Sequenced material: peripheral blood. This clonotype originated in a man aged 35-49 years with acute or convalescent COVID-19. This rearrangement joins TRBV5-4 to TRBJ1-3; TRBD1 matches at 7 bases. The DNA for the CDR3 is TGTGCCAGCAGCCCGATGGGACAGGGAAACACCATATATTTT. As protein: CASSPMGQGNTIYF.